The rows below give T cell receptor beta chains drawn from one sample of a study of cytomegalovirus exposure and HLA in healthy donors. The table came from immunoSEQ multiplex PCR; TCRdb's copy has only in-frame clones and leaves some out. The sample carries 170,000 or so clones, roughly 82% recorded once. Sequenced material: PBMCs. The source of these receptors is a man over 45 in good health and CMV-seropositive. CDR3s include the opening cysteine and the closing phenylalanine or tryptophan. A D gene is named only where the DNA matches it firmly. A row's size may be missing; if present it is once, few, many or a size class.

-	TRBV30	TRBJ1-5	14	-	TGTGCCTGGAGTGTGCGCGGGGGAGGTCAGCCCCAGCATTTT	CAWSVRGGGQPQHF
few	TRBV5-4	TRBJ1-2	15	TRBD1	TGTGCCAGCAGCATGGGGGGACAGGGGGCGGAGGGCTACACCTTC	CASSMGGQGAEGYTF
few	TRBV5-5	TRBJ2-1	16	TRBD2	TGTGCCAGCAGCGGGCTTTTTGGGCGGGAGAACGATGAGCAGTTCTTC	CASSGLFGRENDEQFF
-	TRBV11-3	TRBJ1-2	14	-	TGTGCCAGCAGCCTTAGGGCAGGGAACTATGGCTACACCTTC	CASSLRAGNYGYTF
-	TRBV18	TRBJ1-5	13	TRBD1	TGTGCCAGTTCACAGGGGCGCAATCAGCCCCAGCATTTT	CASSQGRNQPQHF
-	TRBV2	TRBJ1-2	15	-	TGTGCCAGCAGTGCCGGACAGAGCATAAACTATGGCTACACCTTC	CASSAGQSINYGYTF
-	TRBV19	TRBJ1-2	16	-	TGTGCCAGTAGTGCCCGGACCTGGGGGGAGGACTATGGCTACACCTTC	CASSARTWGEDYGYTF
-	TRBV7-8	TRBJ1-1	13	-	TGTGCCAGCAGCTTAGGACAGAACACTGAAGCTTTCTTT	CASSLGQNTEAFF
-	TRBV30	TRBJ2-1	13	-	TGTGCCTGGAGTGTTCTACGACTAAATGAGCAGTTCTTC	CAWSVLRLNEQFF
-	TRBV30	TRBJ2-5	15	TRBD2	TGTGCCTGGAGTGCCCATAGCGGGAGTAGGGAGACCCAGTACTTC	CAWSAHSGSRETQYF
-	TRBV7-9	TRBJ2-5	18	TRBD2	TGTGCCAGCAGCTTAGCCGGACTAGCGGGAGGGCCGGGAGAGACCCAGTACTTC	CASSLAGLAGGPGETQYF
-	TRBV11-1	TRBJ2-7	11	-	TGTGCCAGCAGCTCTAACTACGAGCAGTACTTC	CASSSNYEQYF
-	TRBV6-5	TRBJ1-2	13	-	TGTGCCAGCAGACGACAGGAGACCTATGGCTACACCTTC	CASRRQETYGYTF
-	TRBV29-1	TRBJ1-2	14	-	TGCAGCGTTGAAGATCGAAGGGGTAACTATGGCTACACCTTC	CSVEDRRGNYGYTF
-	TRBV9	TRBJ1-5	14	-	TGTGCCAGCAGCCCGGGGGTGAGCAATCAGCCCCAGCATTTT	CASSPGVSNQPQHF
-	TRBV27	TRBJ2-7	15	-	TGTGCCAGCAGTTTATCGTCACCCACCAGCTACGAGCAGTACTTC	CASSLSSPTSYEQYF
-	TRBV5-4	TRBJ1-2	15	-	TGTGCCAGCAGCCGGGACAATGGCAGGATTTATGGCTACACCTTC	CASSRDNGRIYGYTF
-	TRBV7-9	TRBJ1-5	15	-	TGTGCCAGCAGCGGCGGGGGATCCTCCGGGGAGCCCCAGCATTTT	CASSGGGSSGEPQHF
-	TRBV15	TRBJ1-2	14	-	TGTGCCACCAGCAGAGGGGAGGGGTTCGGTGGCTACACCTTC	CATSRGEGFGGYTF
-	TRBV6-5	TRBJ1-2	15	TRBD1	TGTGCCAGCAGTTACCAGACAGGGGTTAACTATGGCTACACCTTC	CASSYQTGVNYGYTF
-	TRBV2	TRBJ2-5	12	-	TGTGCCAGCAGTCCTAGCGTGGGGACCCAGTACTTC	CASSPSVGTQYF
once	TRBV19	TRBJ1-5	15	TRBD1	TGTGCCAGTAGAACTCCGGGGGACAGGTATCAGCCCCAGCATTTT	CASRTPGDRYQPQHF
-	TRBV19	TRBJ1-4	14	-	TGTGCCAGTAGCCCCCAGGGTCCTAATGAAAAACTGTTTTTT	CASSPQGPNEKLFF
-	TRBV7-3	TRBJ1-4	13	-	TGTGCCAGCAGCCTACGGGGTGGAGAAAAACTGTTTTTT	CASSLRGGEKLFF
few	TRBV6-1	TRBJ2-3	16	-	TGTGCCAGCAGTGAAGATCCGGGAATGACCTCAGATACGCAGTATTTT	CASSEDPGMTSDTQYF
-	TRBV19	TRBJ2-1	15	-	TGTGCCAGTAGTATGTTTGCGGGACTTTTCAATGAGCAGTTCTTC	CASSMFAGLFNEQFF
-	TRBV9	TRBJ1-6	15	TRBD1	TGTGCCAGCAGCGTAAGTGGGTGGACAGGGGAAGCCCTCCACTTT	CASSVSGWTGEALHF
-	TRBV12-5	TRBJ1-5	20	-	TGTGCTAGTGGCTCGCGGGGTGGGACGGTAGGCAACCTTAGCAATCAGCCCCAGCATTTT	CASGSRGGTVGNLSNQPQHF
once	TRBV25-1	TRBJ1-2	15	TRBD1	TGTGCCAGCAGTGATCCCGGACAGGGGTGGTATGGCTACACCTTC	CASSDPGQGWYGYTF
-	TRBV29-1	TRBJ2-7	13	TRBD1	TGCAGCGTCCGCCGGGACAGACCCTACGAGCAGTACTTC	CSVRRDRPYEQYF
-	TRBV9	TRBJ1-1	14	TRBD1	TGTGCCAGCAGCGTAAGCTCAGGGGGGACTGAAGCTTTCTTT	CASSVSSGGTEAFF
few	TRBV18	TRBJ1-2	16	TRBD1	TGTGCCAGCTCACCTTCACCTGGACAGGGTGACTATGGCTACACCTTC	CASSPSPGQGDYGYTF
few	TRBV12-5	TRBJ2-1	13	TRBD1	TGTGCTAGTGGCCCGACAGGGGGGCATGAGCAGTTCTTC	CASGPTGGHEQFF
few	TRBV6-6	TRBJ1-4	15	-	TGTGCCAGCAGTCCTTGGGGGGGACCTAATGAAAAACTGTTTTTT	CASSPWGGPNEKLFF
once	TRBV7-7	TRBJ1-4	15	-	TGTGCTAGCAGCCAGCGGGTTGGGCTTAATGAAAAACTGTTTTTT	CASSQRVGLNEKLFF
once	TRBV9	TRBJ1-1	14	TRBD1	TGTGCCAGCAGCTTTGGACAGGGGGGCACTGAAGCTTTCTTT	CASSFGQGGTEAFF
-	TRBV6-5	TRBJ2-5	15	-	TGTGCCAGCAGTTATCAGGGGCCCTACCAAGAGACCCAGTACTTC	CASSYQGPYQETQYF
-	TRBV5-4	TRBJ2-3	15	TRBD2	TGTGCCAGCAGCCCCAGCGGGAGAGGCACAGATACGCAGTATTTT	CASSPSGRGTDTQYF
-	TRBV14	TRBJ2-5	15	TRBD1	TGTGCCAGCAGTGGAGGACAGGGCTACCAAGAGACCCAGTACTTC	CASSGGQGYQETQYF
-	TRBV5-4	TRBJ2-5	17	TRBD2	TGTGCCAGCAGCCCTGGCGGGGCGGGGGGATTACAAGAGACCCAGTACTTC	CASSPGGAGGLQETQYF